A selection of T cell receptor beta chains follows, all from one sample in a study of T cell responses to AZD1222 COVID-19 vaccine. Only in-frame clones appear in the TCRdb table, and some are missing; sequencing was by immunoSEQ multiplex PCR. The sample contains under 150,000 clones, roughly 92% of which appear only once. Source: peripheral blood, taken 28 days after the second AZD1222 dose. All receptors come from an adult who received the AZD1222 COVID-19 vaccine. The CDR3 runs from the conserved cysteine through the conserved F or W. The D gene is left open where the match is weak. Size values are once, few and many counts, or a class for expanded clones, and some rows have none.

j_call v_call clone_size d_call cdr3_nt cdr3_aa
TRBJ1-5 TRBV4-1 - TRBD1 TGCGCCAGCAGCCAAGTTGGGACAGGGCTCAATCAGCCCCAGCATTTT CASSQVGTGLNQPQHF
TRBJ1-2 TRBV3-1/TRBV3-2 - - TGTGCCAGCAGCCGACAGGAAACTAACTATGGCTACACCTTC CASSRQETNYGYTF
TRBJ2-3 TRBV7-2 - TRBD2 TGTGCCAGCAGCTCTGGGACTAGCGGGAGGACAGATACGCAGTATTTT CASSSGTSGRTDTQYF
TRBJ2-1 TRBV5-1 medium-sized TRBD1 TGCGCCAGCAGCAGCCCCCCGGACAGGCTTTCCTACAATGAGCAGTTCTTC CASSSPPDRLSYNEQFF
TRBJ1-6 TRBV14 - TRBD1 TGTGCCAGCAGCCAATTACAGGGGTCTGGTTCACCCCTCCACTTT CASSQLQGSGSPLHF
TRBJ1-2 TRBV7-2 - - TGTGCCAGCAGCTTAGAGCTTGCAGGAATGAACTATGGCTACACCTTC CASSLELAGMNYGYTF
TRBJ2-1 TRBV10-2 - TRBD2 TGCGCCAGCATTATGGGACTAGCGGGCTCCTACAATGAGCAGTTCTTC CASIMGLAGSYNEQFF
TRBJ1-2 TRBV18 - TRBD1 TGTGCCAGCTCACGACAGGGCATGAGGGATGGCTACACCTTC CASSRQGMRDGYTF
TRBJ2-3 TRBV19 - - TGTGCCAGTAGTGCGCGACTAGCAGATACGCAGTATTTT CASSARLADTQYF
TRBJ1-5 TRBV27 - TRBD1 TGTGCCAGCAGTGCCGGGACAGGGGATATCCAGCCCCAGCATTTT CASSAGTGDIQPQHF
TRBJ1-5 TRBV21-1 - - TGTGCCAGCAGCGTTCGAAGGGTCGGGAATCAGCCCCAGCATTTT CASSVRRVGNQPQHF
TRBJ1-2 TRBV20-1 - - TGCAGTGCTAGTCAAGGACGAAACTACACCTTC CSASQGRNYTF
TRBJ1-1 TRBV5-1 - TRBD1 TGCGCCAGCAAGGAGACAGGGGTCACTGAAGCTTTCTTT CASKETGVTEAFF
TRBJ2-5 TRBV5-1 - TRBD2 TGCGCCAGCAGCTTGAGGAGCGGGGAGAACCAGTACTTC CASSLRSGENQYF
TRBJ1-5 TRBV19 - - TGTGCCAGTAGTAGGCAGACAAATCAGCCCCAGCATTTT CASSRQTNQPQHF
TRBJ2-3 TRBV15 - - TGTGCCACCAGCGGACACCGCGGCGATACGCAGTATTTT CATSGHRGDTQYF
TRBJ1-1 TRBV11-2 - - TGTGCCAGCAGCTCCCAGGCGTTGGGGAGAGCTTTCTTT CASSSQALGRAFF
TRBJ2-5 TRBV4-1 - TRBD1 TGCGCCAGCAGCCAAGAGGACAGGGAGACCCAGTACTTC CASSQEDRETQYF
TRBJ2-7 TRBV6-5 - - TGTGCCAGCAGCGTCCAGGGTAAGCAGTACTTC CASSVQGKQYF
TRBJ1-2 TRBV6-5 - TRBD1 TGTGCCAGCAGTTCGGGGACAGGGAGCCCCCATGGCTACACCTTC CASSSGTGSPHGYTF
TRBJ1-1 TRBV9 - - TGTGCCAGCAGCTTGATGACAAAAAGCACTGAAGCTTTCTTT CASSLMTKSTEAFF
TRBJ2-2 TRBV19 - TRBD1 TGTGCCAGTAGTACCTACCGACAGGGCCGGGACACCGGGGAGCTGTTTTTT CASSTYRQGRDTGELFF
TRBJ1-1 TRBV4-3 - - TGCGCCAGCAGCCAAGAAGTCGGGGCTGAAGCTTTCTTT CASSQEVGAEAFF
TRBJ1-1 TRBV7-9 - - TGTGCCAGCAGCTTAAGTGCAAACACTGAAGCTTTCTTT CASSLSANTEAFF
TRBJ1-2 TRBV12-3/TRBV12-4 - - TGTGCCAGCAGTTTAGTGGGAAAGGGGAGCTACACCTTC CASSLVGKGSYTF
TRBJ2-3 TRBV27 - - TGTGCCAGCAGTTTTGGGGTATTTACCGCCGCAGATACGCAGTATTTT CASSFGVFTAADTQYF
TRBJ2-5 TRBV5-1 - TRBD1 TGCGCCAGCAGCCACACAGGGGATAGCCAAGAGACCCAGTACTTC CASSHTGDSQETQYF
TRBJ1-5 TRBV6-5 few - TGTGCCAGCAGTTACGATCTCAATCAGCCCCAGCATTTT CASSYDLNQPQHF
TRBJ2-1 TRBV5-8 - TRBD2 TGTGCCAGCAGCTTGGCGGATCGGGGGGGCATTGGGTATGAGCAGTTCTTC CASSLADRGGIGYEQFF
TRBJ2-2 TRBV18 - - TGTGCCAGCTCACCAGCCAGGGAACAATCCTGGACCGGGGAGCTGTTTTTT CASSPAREQSWTGELFF
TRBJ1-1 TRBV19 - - TGTGCCAGTAGTATATTGGGGTCCACTGAAGCTTTCTTT CASSILGSTEAFF